This T cell receptor beta chain was sequenced for a study of T cells after yellow fever vaccination. Notes on the study in general: Though it reached lower strength, the secondary response hit its peak faster, day 5 versus 15. Any FACS-sorted repertoire could hold abundant clonotypes that contaminate it from the bulk population.

V was pared by 4 bases and J by 9 bases, with 6 bases of the junction left unmatched. Germline V gene sequence: CDR1 MNHEY, CDR2 SVGAGI. This CDR3 is 15 amino acids long. Ten or more counts support this clonotype. What it binds is not known. TCRdb analysed the 5' RACE reads with MiXCR anew, one entry per CDR3 protein. This table holds under 250,000 distinct CDR3 sequences, around 3.1% found once. Specimen: CD4+ T cells sorted from PBMCs, collected 10 days after the yellow fever booster vaccination. This chain connects TRBV6-5 to TRBJ2-1; 13 bases match TRBD2. This sequence originates from a man aged 18 to 29 who received the YFV17D yellow fever vaccine. In DNA, the CDR3 is TGTGCCAGCAGTTCTAGGACTAGCGGGGGAGGTGAGCAGTTCTTC. It is translated as CASSSRTSGGGEQFF.